This T cell receptor beta chain was found in a study of T-cell memory formation after mild COVID-19. In the study overall: The study found TCR clusters largely donor specific.

J gave up 4 bases and V 2 bases, and 6 bases lay outside the gene matches. CDR1 is MNHEY, CDR2 SVGEGT, per germline. The CDR3 contains 16 residues. Comments on this clonotype: What it binds is unknown.

Findings of the study overall: Cross-reactive memory appears to have joined, as suggested by some responding clones showing up in pre-infection memory.

It was 5'RACE with constant-segment primers that produced the TCR alpha and TCR beta cDNA libraries, which carried sample barcodes and UMIs. In TCRdb, the 5' RACE reads were re-called with MiXCR into one record per CDR3 protein. Among roughly 300,000 distinct CDR3 sequences, approximately 8% were seen once, and the ten largest hold 20% to 25%. What was sequenced was PBMCs or a T cell subset sorted from them (not recorded which). The clonotype originates from a man aged 18 to 30 who had mild COVID-19 (a few samples of this study predate the infection). Cell type and time point are not known. This chain connects TRBV6-2 or TRBV6-3 to TRBJ2-1; TRBD2 matches 9 bases. This chain's CDR3 is CASSYGASGDYNEQFF. CDR3 sequence (DNA): TGTGCCAGCAGTTACGGGGCTAGCGGGGATTACAATGAGCAGTTCTTC.